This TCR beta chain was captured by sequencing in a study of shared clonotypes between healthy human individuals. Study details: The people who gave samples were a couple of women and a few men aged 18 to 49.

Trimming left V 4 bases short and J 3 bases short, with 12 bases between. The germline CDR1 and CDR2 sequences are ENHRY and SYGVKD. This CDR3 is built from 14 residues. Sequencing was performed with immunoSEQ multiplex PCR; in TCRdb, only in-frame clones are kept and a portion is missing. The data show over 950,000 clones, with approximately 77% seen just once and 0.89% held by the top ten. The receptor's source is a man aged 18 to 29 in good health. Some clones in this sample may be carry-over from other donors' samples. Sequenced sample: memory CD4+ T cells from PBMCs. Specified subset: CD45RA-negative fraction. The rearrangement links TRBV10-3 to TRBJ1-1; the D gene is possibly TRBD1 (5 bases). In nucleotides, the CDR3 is TGTGCCATCAGTGGGGGCAGAGGGGACACTGAAGCTTTCTTT. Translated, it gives CAISGGRGDTEAFF.